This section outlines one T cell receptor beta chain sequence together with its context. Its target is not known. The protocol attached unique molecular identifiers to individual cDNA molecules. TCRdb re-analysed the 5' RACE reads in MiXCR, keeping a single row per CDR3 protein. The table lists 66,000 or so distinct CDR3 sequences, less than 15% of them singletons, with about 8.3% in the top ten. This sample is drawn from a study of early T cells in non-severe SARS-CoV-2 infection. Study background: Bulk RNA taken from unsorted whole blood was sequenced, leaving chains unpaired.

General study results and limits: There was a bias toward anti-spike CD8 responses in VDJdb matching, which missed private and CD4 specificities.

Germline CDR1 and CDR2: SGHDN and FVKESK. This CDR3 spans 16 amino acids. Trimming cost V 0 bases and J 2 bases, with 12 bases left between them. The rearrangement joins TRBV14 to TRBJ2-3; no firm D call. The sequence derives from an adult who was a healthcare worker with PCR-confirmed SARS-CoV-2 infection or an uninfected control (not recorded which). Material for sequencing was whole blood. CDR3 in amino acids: CASSQEGKGPTDTQYF. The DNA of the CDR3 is TGTGCCAGCAGCCAAGAGGGGAAGGGCCCCACAGATACGCAGTATTTT.